Listed here are 22 T cell receptor beta chains from one sample, sequenced in a study of persistence of HIV-infected CD4 T cells. Their recognized antigens are unknown. Anti-CD3/anti-CD28 beads served as a nonspecific positive control stimulus. Sorting selected CD4+ T cells upregulating both CD40 ligand and CD69. Sequencing used immunoSEQ version 4 in survey mode. Libraries were prepared by immunoSEQ multiplex PCR; TCRdb keeps only in-frame clonotypes and omits some of them. The data show over 35,000 clones, with around 89% seen just once and approximately 1% held by the top ten. This sample comprised CD4+ T cells sorted from PBMCs after 18-hour stimulation, obtained from a patient who received antiretroviral therapy. The receptors shown here come from an adult man with HIV who was CMV-seropositive.

This chain uses TRBV9 with TRBJ1-1; D ambiguous. Germline CDR1 is SGDLS and CDR2 is YYNGEE. The V end lost 0 bases, the J end lost 3 bases, and 6 bases lay between the germline ends. The CDR3 has 13 residues. For the CDR3, the DNA is TGTGCCAGCAGCGTAGGGGGATACACTGAAGCTTTCTTT. Translating gives CASSVGGYTEAFF. Full variable domain (rest looked up from reference TRBV9 and TRBJ1-1): DSGVTQTPKHLITATGQRVTLRCSPRSGDLSVYWYQQSLDQGLQFLIQYYNGEERAKGNILERFSAQQFPDLHSELNLSSLELGDSALYFCASSVGGYTEAFFGQGTRLTVV.

The chain combines TRBV7-8 with TRBJ2-4; D not resolved. The CDR3 totals 14 residues. CDR1 is SGHVS and CDR2 is FQNEAQ in the germline V gene. V was trimmed by 0 bases and J by 5 bases, leaving 8 bases between them. This chain's CDR3 is CASSLAPTQNIQYF. CDR3 in DNA: TGTGCCAGCAGCTTAGCCCCAACTCAAAACATTCAGTACTTC.

This clone was detected once. The genes are TRBV2 and TRBJ1-1; the match to TRBD1 covers 7 bases. Trimming took 2 bases from V and 8 from J; bases not matched to a gene: 2. In germline, CDR1 is SNHLY, CDR2 FYNNEI. This CDR3 has 12 amino acids. The CDR3 sequence is CASSELDREAFF. DNA of the CDR3: TGTGCCAGCAGTGAACTGGACAGGGAAGCTTTCTTT. Full variable domain (remainder filled in from reference TRBV2 and TRBJ1-1): EPEVTQTPSHQVTQMGQEVILRCVPISNHLYFYWYRQILGQKVEFLVSFYNNEISEKSEIFDDQFSVERPDGSNFTLKIRSTKLEDSAMYFCASSELDREAFFGQGTRLTVV.

This clone was recorded a few times. The chain uses TRBV10-3 and TRBJ2-2; TRBD2 matches at 7 bases. The CDR3 has 14 amino acids. V trimming: 3 bases; J trimming: 8 bases; junction bases outside the gene matches: 6. Germline assignment: CDR1 ENHRY and CDR2 SYGVKD. For the CDR3, the DNA is TGTGCCATCAGTGAACGGGGGGATTTGGGGGAGCTGTTTTTT. This translates into CAISERGDLGELFF.

This rearrangement joins TRBV9 to TRBJ2-3; D not certain. The germline gives CDR1 SGDLS, CDR2 YYNGEE. CDR3 length equals 15 residues. Trimming pared 0 bases from V and 5 bases from J, leaving 13 bases between. The DNA of the CDR3 is TGTGCCAGCAGCGTAGTAAGCAGACCAAGAGATACGCAGTATTTT. It yields the protein CASSVVSRPRDTQYF.

This chain connects TRBV7-9 to TRBJ2-7; no clear D. V gave up 3 bases and J gave up 5 bases, with 2 bases separating them. The CDR3 is 10 residues long. In germline, CDR1 is SEHNR, CDR2 FQNEAQ (reference sequence). The CDR3 sequence: CASSFNEQYF. The DNA of the CDR3 is TGTGCCAGCAGCTTTAACGAGCAGTACTTC.

This clone was seen once. The V call is TRBV19, the J call TRBJ1-1; possible D gene TRBD1, 5 bases. V was shortened by 6 bases and J by 4 bases, with 15 bases between the two germline ends. CDR1 and CDR2 (germline): LNHDA, SQIVND (reference sequence). The CDR3 covers 14 residues. The CDR3 loop reads CASSFGTFSTEAFF. The CDR3 DNA follows: TGTGCCAGTAGCTTCGGGACTTTTTCCACTGAAGCTTTCTTT.

The rearrangement uses TRBV2 and TRBJ1-3; D uncertain. V lost 4 bases and J 8 bases, leaving 12 bases between the germline ends. In germline, CDR1 is SNHLY, CDR2 FYNNEI. This CDR3 contains 13 residues. Written as DNA, the CDR3 is TGTGCCAGCAGTGGACGGATCCGAGACACCATATATTTT. The encoded protein is CASSGRIRDTIYF. Full variable domain (rest looked up from reference TRBV2 and TRBJ1-3): EPEVTQTPSHQVTQMGQEVILRCVPISNHLYFYWYRQILGQKVEFLVSFYNNEISEKSEIFDDQFSVERPDGSNFTLKIRSTKLEDSAMYFCASSGRIRDTIYFGEGSWLTVV.

The genes are TRBV6-5 and TRBJ1-2, with 8 positions matching TRBD1. The V gene's germline CDR1 is MNHEY and CDR2 SVGAGI. V lost 2 bases to trimming and J lost 7 bases; unmatched junction nucleotides: 3. The CDR3 sequence is 13 residues long. DNA for the CDR3: TGTGCCAGCAGTTACCAGGGGGCGGTTGGCTACACCTTC. Its translation is CASSYQGAVGYTF.

J is TRBJ1-2 and V is TRBV3-1 (or the pseudogene TRBV3-2); D is undetermined. Germline assignment: CDR1 LGHDT and CDR2 YNNKEL (reference sequence). This CDR3 region has 14 residues. Deletions cut 0 bases from V and 4 bases from J, with 9 bases between. The CDR3 loop is CASSQDYTGYGYTF. CDR3 DNA sequence: TGTGCCAGCAGCCAAGATTACACGGGCTATGGCTACACCTTC.

This clone was counted once. The chain has TRBV18 and TRBJ1-1, with TRBD1 identical over 7 bases. V was clipped by 3 bases and J by 5 bases; unmatched bases: 3. This CDR3 contains 13 residues. From germline, CDR1 is KGHSH and CDR2 LQKENI. CDR3 sequence: CASSPQGGTEAFF. The CDR3 nucleotides read TGTGCCAGCTCACCCCAGGGGGGGACTGAAGCTTTCTTT. Based on the CDR3 plus reference TRBV18 and TRBJ1-1, the full variable domain is NAGVMQNPRHLVRRRGQEARLRCSPMKGHSHVYWYRQLPEEGLKFMVYLQKENIIDESGMPKERFSAEFPKEGPSILRIQQVVRGDSAAYFCASSPQGGTEAFFGQGTRLTVV.

This chain joins TRBV9 and TRBJ1-4; D gene unclear. Trimming took 0 bases from V and 0 from J, leaving 6 bases between them. The CDR3 is made up of 15 amino acids. Germline loops: CDR1 SGDLS, CDR2 YYNGEE. CDR3 residues: CASSVGGTTNEKLFF. The CDR3 DNA reads TGTGCCAGCAGCGTAGGGGGTACAACTAATGAAAAACTGTTTTTT.

The chain combines TRBV6-5 with TRBJ1-6; D call uncertain. The CDR3 length is 16 residues. Looked up from germline, CDR1 is MNHEY and CDR2 is SVGAGI. Between the trimmed V and J ends, which lost 3 bases and 1 base, there was a span of 10 bases. Here the CDR3 DNA reads TGTGCCAGCAGTTATACGGGAGCATCCTATAATTCACCCCTCCACTTT. Its translation: CASSYTGASYNSPLHF.

CDR3 loop: CASSADRVTGELFF. The CDR3, as DNA: TGTGCCAGCAGTGCCGACAGGGTCACCGGGGAGCTGTTTTTT. The V and J genes are TRBV27 and TRBJ2-2; 7 bases match TRBD1. This CDR3 spans 14 amino acids. Losses at the gene ends were 5 bases for V and 4 bases for J; bases not matched to a gene: 4. Germline CDR1 is MNHEY and CDR2 is SMNVEV (reference sequence).

This sequence joins TRBV3-1 (or the pseudogene TRBV3-2) and TRBJ2-7; D could derive from TRBD1 or TRBD2 (5 bases each). CDR1 is LGHDT, CDR2 YNNKEL, per germline (reference sequence). This CDR3 is 13 amino acids long. Trimming shortened V by 4 bases and J by 2 bases, and 9 bases separated the two germline ends. CDR3 in amino acids: CASSPGPPYEQYF. The CDR3 DNA follows: TGTGCCAGCAGCCCGGGACCACCCTACGAGCAGTACTTC.

The V call is TRBV18, the J call TRBJ1-5; D is unresolved. Germline assignment: CDR1 KGHSH and CDR2 LQKENI. V was trimmed by 2 bases and J by 3 bases, leaving 8 bases between them. This CDR3 comprises 14 residues. Here the CDR3 DNA reads TGTGCCAGCTCACCAAACGGGATCAATCAGCCCCAGCATTTT. Translation: CASSPNGINQPQHF.

This chain connects TRBV2 to TRBJ2-3, with 9 positions matching TRBD1. Trimming took 6 bases from V and 3 from J; bases not matched to a gene: 1. This CDR3 has 13 amino acids. Germline loops: CDR1 SNHLY, CDR2 FYNNEI. The CDR3 region is CASSGQGTDTQYF. CDR3 DNA sequence: TGTGCCAGCAGCGGACAGGGGACAGATACGCAGTATTTT.

The J gene is TRBJ1-5, the V gene TRBV12-3 or TRBV12-4; D not resolved. This CDR3 region has 13 residues. V was pared by 3 bases and J by 4 bases, with 7 bases between. This CDR3 is CASSFAENQPQHF. CDR3 sequence (DNA): TGTGCCAGCAGTTTCGCGGAGAATCAGCCCCAGCATTTT.

The chain carries TRBV6-5 and TRBJ2-7; no clear D gene. V gave up 8 bases and J gave up 2 bases, with 10 bases separating them. Looked up from germline, CDR1 is MNHEY and CDR2 is SVGAGI. CDR3 length equals 12 residues. CDR3 sequence: CASVRSTYEQYF. DNA for the CDR3: TGTGCCAGCGTCCGCAGTACCTACGAGCAGTACTTC.

V gene TRBV3-1 (or the pseudogene TRBV3-2) combines with J gene TRBJ1-4; 8 bases match TRBD1. The CDR3 spans 14 residues. Looked up from germline, CDR1 is LGHDT and CDR2 is YNNKEL (reference sequence). V lost 1 base, J lost 10 bases, and 5 bases stayed unmatched. The CDR3: CASSQGQGRGKLFF. The CDR3 bases are TGTGCCAGCAGCCAAGGACAGGGGAGAGGAAAACTGTTTTTT.

The chain recombines TRBV18 with TRBJ2-2; 7 bases fit TRBD1. The CDR3 is made up of 15 amino acids. The germline V gene encodes CDR1 KGHSH and CDR2 LQKENI. V dropped 4 bases and J dropped 0; count of bases not matched to a gene: 2. The CDR3 sequence is CASSQGGSNTGELFF. The CDR3 DNA reads TGTGCCAGCTCACAAGGGGGCTCGAACACCGGGGAGCTGTTTTTT.

This rearrangement joins TRBV20-1 to TRBJ1-1; D uncertain. CDR3 size: 11 residues. CDR1 DFQATT and CDR2 SNEGSKA come from the germline V gene (reference sequence). V lost 5 bases, J lost 0 bases, and 4 bases lay in between. CDR3: CSAPVNTEAFF. The CDR3 DNA reads TGCAGTGCTCCAGTGAACACTGAAGCTTTCTTT.